This T cell receptor (beta chain) was obtained from a study of CDR3 diversity in severe acne. TCRdb fed the PCR reads into MiXCR, producing one record per CDR3 protein. Of about 100,000 distinct CDR3 sequences in the sample, 51% were seen once. The CDR3 extends over 11 amino acids. Germline CDR1 is SNHLY and CDR2 is FYNNEI. Worth noting for this clonotype: The germline gene is not matched at one end of the junction; a read error may be the cause.

The sequencing input was blood. V is TRBV2 and J is TRBJ2-5; the D gene could be TRBD1 or TRBD2 (5 bases each). This clonotype originated in a male donor with acne. The CDR3 sequence is CRDGNQETQCF. For the CDR3, the DNA is TGTCGGGACGGCAACCAAGAGACCCAGTGCTTC. Variable domain in full (rest from reference TRBV2 and TRBJ2-5): EPEVTQTPSHQVTQMGQEVILRCVPISNHLYFYWYRQILGQKVEFLVSFYNNEISEKSEIFDDQFSVERPDGSNFTLKIRSTKLEDSAMYFCRDGNQETQCFGPGTRLLVL.